Listed below are T cell receptor beta chains from one sample, sequenced in a study of memory CD4+ T cells and cytomegalovirus serostatus. Repertoires were generated with immunoSEQ multiplex PCR, while TCRdb's copy carries only in-frame clones and drops some. The sample includes nearly 60,000 clones, roughly 81% of them seen just once. Sequenced input: memory CD4+ T cells from blood. All receptors derive from an adult in good health and CMV-seronegative. CDR3s include the opening cysteine and the closing phenylalanine or tryptophan. D genes are given only for firm matches. Some rows mark clone size as missing; the rest say once, few, many or name a class of expanded clone.

size	V	D	J	DNA	CDR3
NA	TRBV27	NA	TRBJ1-5	TGTGCCAGCAACCCGGACGGGACCCGGGGAGCCCGCGCTCAGCCCCAGCATTTT	CASNPDGTRGARAQPQHF
NA	TRBV30	NA	TRBJ2-1	TGTGCCTGGAGTAACCTAGGACGCGTCGTTGGCTCCTACAATGAGCAGTTCTTC	CAWSNLGRVVGSYNEQFF
few	TRBV4-1	NA	TRBJ1-1	TGCGCCAGCAGCCAAGTGGTGGGGACTGAAGCTTTCTTT	CASSQVVGTEAFF
NA	TRBV19	NA	TRBJ1-2	TGTGCCAGTAGCAAAGGATCGGGGGTGGTTGGACATGGCTACACCTTC	CASSKGSGVVGHGYTF
NA	TRBV18	NA	TRBJ2-5	TGTGCCAGCTCGCCGACTACCCGCGCGGAGACCCAGTACTTC	CASSPTTRAETQYF
NA	TRBV7-3	NA	TRBJ2-1	TGTGCCAGCAGCTCAGGGGCTAGCTCGGCTGAGCAGTTCTTC	CASSSGASSAEQFF
NA	TRBV4-3	NA	TRBJ1-2	TGCGCCAGCAGCCGGGGGTTACTAGGGGGCTATGGCTACACCTTC	CASSRGLLGGYGYTF
NA	TRBV7-2	NA	TRBJ2-7	TGTGCCAGCAGCTTGTACTACGAGCAGTACTTC	CASSLYYEQYF
NA	TRBV7-6	TRBD2	TRBJ2-3	TGTGCCAGCAGCTGGCAAGCGGGAGGGAGCACAGATACGCAGTATTTT	CASSWQAGGSTDTQYF
NA	TRBV7-6	NA	TRBJ1-3	TGTGCCAGCAGCCGGGGGTCCGTGAGCTCTGGAAACACCATATATTTT	CASSRGSVSSGNTIYF
NA	TRBV28	TRBD1	TRBJ1-5	TGTGCCAGCAGCCAGACAGGGGGCGGACAGCCCCAGCATTTT	CASSQTGGGQPQHF
NA	TRBV19	TRBD1	TRBJ1-5	TGTGCCAGTAGTAAGGGACGGACAGGGGGCGGCAATCAGCCCCAGCATTTT	CASSKGRTGGGNQPQHF
NA	TRBV2	TRBD2	TRBJ2-1	TGTGCCAGCAGTGTAAAACTCGGGAGGGTCAATGAGCAGTTCTTC	CASSVKLGRVNEQFF
NA	TRBV28	NA	TRBJ1-1	TGTGCCAGCAGTTTATCAGGCAGGATGACTGAAGCTTTCTTT	CASSLSGRMTEAFF
NA	TRBV6-1	NA	TRBJ1-1	TGTGCCAGCAGTGAAGGACGGGTGCTCAGCACTGAAGCTTTCTTT	CASSEGRVLSTEAFF
NA	TRBV5-4	NA	TRBJ2-6	TGTGCCAGCAGCTGGGAACCCGAGGCTGGGGCCAACGTCCTGACTTTC	CASSWEPEAGANVLTF
once	TRBV19	TRBD2	TRBJ2-6	TGTGCCAGTAGGGCTAGTCGGGAGGCTGGGGCCAACGTCCTGACTTTC	CASRASREAGANVLTF
NA	TRBV15	NA	TRBJ2-1	TGTGCCACCAGCAGAGATCGCGGCTACAATGAGCAGTTCTTC	CATSRDRGYNEQFF
NA	TRBV29-1	NA	TRBJ2-7	TGCAGCGTTTCTGACGGCTACGAGCAGTGCTTC	CSVSDGYEQCF
NA	TRBV30	NA	TRBJ2-5	TGTGCCGGGGCCGGGCTCCAAGAGACCCAGTACTTC	CAGAGLQETQYF
NA	TRBV27	TRBD1	TRBJ2-6	TGTGCCAGCAGTTTAACACCGGGACAGGGACTCTCTGGGGCCAACGTCCTGACTTTC	CASSLTPGQGLSGANVLTF
NA	TRBV12-5	TRBD2	TRBJ2-1	TGTGCTAGTGGTCCCCCTAGCGGGAGGGCAAGTGAGCAGTTCTTC	CASGPPSGRASEQFF
NA	TRBV9	NA	TRBJ1-3	TGTGCCAGCAGCGTAGAAGGGGGGCTGGGAAACACCATATATTTT	CASSVEGGLGNTIYF
NA	TRBV29-1	NA	TRBJ2-3	TGCAGCGTTGAAGATCGGCAGGGGGGGGGCACAGATACGCAGTATTTT	CSVEDRQGGGTDTQYF
NA	TRBV9	NA	TRBJ2-5	TGTGCCAGCAGCGTTGGGTGGGAGCGGCGGGAGACCCAGTACTTC	CASSVGWERRETQYF
NA	TRBV7-2	TRBD2	TRBJ2-5	TGTGCCAGCAGCTTAGTGGGAGGGGCCAAAGAGACCCAGTACTTC	CASSLVGGAKETQYF
NA	TRBV19	TRBD1	TRBJ2-1	TGTGCCAGTACGAGGGACAGGGGGGCGGAGCAGTTCTTC	CASTRDRGAEQFF
NA	TRBV5-1	TRBD2	TRBJ2-3	TGCGCCAGCAGCTTGGAACCCCCGGCGGGGAGGGTAGATACGCAGTATTTT	CASSLEPPAGRVDTQYF
NA	TRBV7-2	NA	TRBJ2-1	TGTGCCAGCAGCTTCCAGAGGCGTGAGCAGTTCTTC	CASSFQRREQFF
NA	TRBV5-8	TRBD1	TRBJ2-1	TGTGCCAGCAGCTTGAACAGGGGATCCTACAATGAGCAGTTCTTC	CASSLNRGSYNEQFF
NA	TRBV11-2	TRBD1	TRBJ1-1	TGTGCCAGCAGCTTGACAGGGGGGATGAACACTGAAGCTTTCTTT	CASSLTGGMNTEAFF
NA	TRBV5-1	TRBD2	TRBJ2-7	TGCGCCAGCAGCCTTGGGACTAGCGGTGCCTACGAGCAGTACTTC	CASSLGTSGAYEQYF
NA	TRBV18	TRBD1	TRBJ1-1	TGTGCCAGCTCACCCTCGGACAGGGGTACTGAAGCTTTCTTT	CASSPSDRGTEAFF
NA	TRBV10-1	TRBD1	TRBJ1-1	TGCGCCATCCACAAAGGGGGCTGGACGAACACTGAAGCTTTCTTT	CAIHKGGWTNTEAFF
few	TRBV9	TRBD2	TRBJ2-5	TGTGCCAGCAGCGTAGATAGCGGGAGGGGGGAGACCCAGTACTTC	CASSVDSGRGETQYF
NA	TRBV2	NA	TRBJ2-2	TGTGCCAGCAGTGAAAATACCCACACCGGGGAGCTGTTTTTT	CASSENTHTGELFF
NA	TRBV12-5	NA	TRBJ2-3	TGTGCTAGTGGTTTGGAGACGGGGGTGGGCACAGATACGCAGTATTTT	CASGLETGVGTDTQYF
NA	TRBV5-1	NA	TRBJ1-5	TGCGCCAGCAGCTTGCCAGGCGACAATCAGCCCCAGCATTTT	CASSLPGDNQPQHF
NA	TRBV10-3	NA	TRBJ1-5	TGTGCCATCAGTGGGAGGCAGGGCCAGCCCCAGCATTTT	CAISGRQGQPQHF
NA	TRBV7-2	NA	TRBJ2-2	TGTGCCAGCAGCCAGGACACCCCGCTAGCACATACCGGGGAGCTGTTTTTT	CASSQDTPLAHTGELFF
NA	TRBV7-9	TRBD1	TRBJ1-2	TGTGCCAGCAGCTTACCAGAGGGGGCCCTCTATGGCTACACCTTC	CASSLPEGALYGYTF
NA	TRBV28	NA	TRBJ1-2	TGTGCCAGCAGCCCCGTCCAAAAGCTAAATGGCTACACCTTC	CASSPVQKLNGYTF
NA	TRBV5-1	TRBD1	TRBJ2-3	TGCGCCAGCAGCTCCGGGACAGGGTTGGCAGATACGCAGTATTTT	CASSSGTGLADTQYF
once	TRBV4-3	NA	TRBJ1-2	TGCGCCAGCAGCCAAGAACGTAGGGTGTATGGCTACACCTTC	CASSQERRVYGYTF
NA	TRBV27	NA	TRBJ2-7	TGTGCCAGCAGTTCTTGGACTTCCAGTCGCTACGAGCAGTACTTC	CASSSWTSSRYEQYF
NA	TRBV7-2	NA	TRBJ2-5	TGTGCCAGCAGCGCCCTCGGCCCCCAGGAGACCCAGTACTTC	CASSALGPQETQYF
NA	TRBV19	NA	TRBJ1-5	TGTGCCAGTAGTATCCCCCAGGCAGGCCAGCCCCAGCATTTT	CASSIPQAGQPQHF
NA	TRBV29-1	TRBD2	TRBJ2-3	TGCAGCGTAATAGGGACTAGCGGGAGGACAGATACGCAGTATTTT	CSVIGTSGRTDTQYF
few	TRBV4-3	NA	TRBJ1-1	TGCGCCAGCAGCCAAGAGCCAGGGCACACTGAAGCTTTCTTT	CASSQEPGHTEAFF
NA	TRBV5-6	NA	TRBJ2-5	TGTGCCAGCAGCTTCGGTATCGGGCAGGGGGGGGAGACCCAGTACTTC	CASSFGIGQGGETQYF
NA	TRBV6-5	TRBD1	TRBJ1-1	TGTGCCACCATCCCTCAGACAGGGCGGACTGAAGCTTTCTTT	CATIPQTGRTEAFF
NA	TRBV12-5	TRBD2	TRBJ2-1	TGTGCTAGTGGTTTGTACCAGCGGGAGAATGAGCAGTTCTTC	CASGLYQRENEQFF
NA	TRBV27	TRBD2	TRBJ2-7	TGTGCCAGCAGTTTAGTGGGGGGGGTAGGGGAGCAGTACTTC	CASSLVGGVGEQYF